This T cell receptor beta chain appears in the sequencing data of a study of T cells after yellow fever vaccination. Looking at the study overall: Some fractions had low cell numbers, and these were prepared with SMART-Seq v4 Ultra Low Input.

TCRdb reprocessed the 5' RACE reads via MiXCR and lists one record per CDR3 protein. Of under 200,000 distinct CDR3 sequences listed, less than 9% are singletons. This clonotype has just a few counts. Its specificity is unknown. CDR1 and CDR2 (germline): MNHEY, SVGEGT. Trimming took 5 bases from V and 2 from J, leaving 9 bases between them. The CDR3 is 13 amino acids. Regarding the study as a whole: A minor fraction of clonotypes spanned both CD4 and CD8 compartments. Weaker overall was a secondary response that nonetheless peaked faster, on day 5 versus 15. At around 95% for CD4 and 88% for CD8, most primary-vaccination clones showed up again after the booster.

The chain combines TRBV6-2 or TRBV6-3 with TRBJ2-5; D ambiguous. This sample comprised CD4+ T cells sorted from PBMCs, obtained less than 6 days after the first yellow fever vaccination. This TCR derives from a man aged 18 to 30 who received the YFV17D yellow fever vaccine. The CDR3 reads CASSRTRQETQYF. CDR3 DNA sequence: TGTGCCAGCAGTCGGACCCGTCAAGAGACCCAGTACTTC.